This is a list of T cell receptor beta chains from one sample in a study of blood T cell repertoires in COVID-19. Repertoires were generated with immunoSEQ multiplex PCR, while TCRdb's copy carries only in-frame clones and drops some. This table holds tens of thousands of clones, roughly nine tenths found once. Sequencing was performed on peripheral blood. The receptors stem from an elderly man with acute or convalescent COVID-19. Both conserved end residues are part of each CDR3. D genes are given only for firm matches. The size of a clone is reported for some rows only, either as once, few or many, or as a class for expanded clones.

abundance	d_gene	v_gene	j_gene	CDR3nt	CDR3aa
NA	NA	TRBV2	TRBJ1-5	TGTGCCAGCAGTGAACAGGGGAATCAGCCCCAGCATTTT	CASSEQGNQPQHF
once	TRBD1	TRBV28	TRBJ2-2	TGTGCCAGCAGTCCTCGGGACAGGCCCACCGGGGAGCTGTTTTTT	CASSPRDRPTGELFF
NA	NA	TRBV27	TRBJ2-3	TGTGCCAGCAGTCCGCCGGGACTGAGCACAGATACGCAGTATTTT	CASSPPGLSTDTQYF
NA	NA	TRBV7-2	TRBJ2-7	TGTGCCAGCAGCTTAAGGGCGGGTAAGCAGTACTTC	CASSLRAGKQYF
NA	NA	TRBV6-5	TRBJ1-6	TGTGCCTCAAAGCGACGGGGGAATTCACCCCTCCACTTT	CASKRRGNSPLHF
NA	NA	TRBV21-1	TRBJ1-4	TGTGCCAGCAGCCCTCGGAGAGATGTTTTT	CASSPRRDVF
NA	NA	TRBV7-9	TRBJ1-1	TGTGCCAGCAGCTTATCGCGACAACCGAACACTGAAGCTTTCTTT	CASSLSRQPNTEAFF
once	TRBD1	TRBV19	TRBJ1-1	TGTGCCAGTAAGGGACAGGCCGACCACACTGAAGCTTTCTTT	CASKGQADHTEAFF
once	NA	TRBV6-1	TRBJ1-2	TGTGCCAGCAGTGAAGCGCTTCGGGGTGTTAACTATGGCTACACCTTC	CASSEALRGVNYGYTF
NA	NA	TRBV19	TRBJ1-1	TGTGCCAGTACCACAGTTGGCGGGGGGAACACTGAAGCTTTCTTT	CASTTVGGGNTEAFF
NA	TRBD1	TRBV6-5	TRBJ1-5	TGTGCCAGCAGCTATGACAGGGACAATCAGCCCCAGCATTTT	CASSYDRDNQPQHF
NA	NA	TRBV5-1	TRBJ1-2	TGCGCCAGCAGCTTGGGGACAGTGATGAACTATGGCTACACCTTC	CASSLGTVMNYGYTF
NA	TRBD1	TRBV30	TRBJ2-1	TGTGCCTGGAGTATCGGGACAGGGACCTACAATGAGCAGTTCTTC	CAWSIGTGTYNEQFF
NA	TRBD2	TRBV5-1	TRBJ2-7	TGCGCCAGCAGCTTGGGGCTAGCGGGGGGGCACTCCGACGAGCAGTACTTC	CASSLGLAGGHSDEQYF
NA	TRBD1	TRBV2	TRBJ1-3	TGTGCCAGCAGCCGGGGGACAGGGAGGAACACCATATATTTT	CASSRGTGRNTIYF
NA	NA	TRBV3-1/TRBV3-2	TRBJ2-7	TGTGCCAGCAGCAGAGCGGACGAGCAGTACTTC	CASSRADEQYF
NA	NA	TRBV2	TRBJ1-6	TGTGCCAGCAGTGAGAGCCTTACCTCTAATTCACCCCTCCACTTT	CASSESLTSNSPLHF
NA	TRBD1	TRBV7-9	TRBJ1-2	TGTGCCAGCAGCTTTAGTGGGACAGGTTCCCACTATGGCTACACCTTC	CASSFSGTGSHYGYTF
NA	NA	TRBV6-5	TRBJ1-2	TGTGCCAGCTATGGTTACCCGGGGGGCGGCTATGGCTACACCTTC	CASYGYPGGGYGYTF
NA	TRBD1	TRBV3-1/TRBV3-2	TRBJ1-2	TGTGCCAGCAGCCATCGCCCACAGGGGAACTATGGCTACACCTTC	CASSHRPQGNYGYTF
NA	NA	TRBV6-5	TRBJ2-5	TGTGCCAGCAGTTACTCCGGGGGGCCCGGAGAGACCCAGTACTTC	CASSYSGGPGETQYF
NA	TRBD2	TRBV18	TRBJ2-7	TGTGCCAGCTCACCAGGGGACTACTCCTACGAGCAGTACTTC	CASSPGDYSYEQYF
NA	TRBD1	TRBV5-1	TRBJ2-5	TGCGCCAGCAGCTTTACAGGGGTGCAAGAGACCCAGTACTTC	CASSFTGVQETQYF
NA	NA	TRBV21-1	TRBJ1-3	TGTGCCAGCAGCACTTATGTGTACAGGGGGTCTGGAAACACCATATATTTT	CASSTYVYRGSGNTIYF
NA	NA	TRBV19	TRBJ1-2	TGTGCCAGTAGTATCCAACCTGCGGACTATGGCTACACCTTC	CASSIQPADYGYTF
once	NA	TRBV4-2	TRBJ2-3	TGTGCCAGCAGCCAAGATGGAGCTAGAGACGATACGCAGTATTTT	CASSQDGARDDTQYF
few	TRBD1	TRBV3-1/TRBV3-2	TRBJ1-1	TGTGCCAGCAGCGCTCTGGACAGGGGATCTGAAGCTTTCTTT	CASSALDRGSEAFF
NA	NA	TRBV5-1	TRBJ1-3	TGCGCCAGCAGACTGGACGGAGGAACCTCTGGAAACACCATATATTTT	CASRLDGGTSGNTIYF
NA	NA	TRBV7-7	TRBJ1-1	TGTGCCAGCAGCTTCAGGGCGAACACTGAAGCTTTCTTT	CASSFRANTEAFF
NA	NA	TRBV6-2/TRBV6-3	TRBJ2-7	TGTGCCAGCACCCCAACGGGGAGACGGGCCGAGCAGTACTTC	CASTPTGRRAEQYF
NA	TRBD2	TRBV7-9	TRBJ2-3	TGTGCCAGCAGTTTTCCCCTGGCCAGCGGGGGAAGCACAGATACGCAGTATTTT	CASSFPLASGGSTDTQYF
few	NA	TRBV20-1	TRBJ2-2	TGCAGTGCTCCCAGGACCGGGGAGCTGTTTTTT	CSAPRTGELFF
NA	NA	TRBV19	TRBJ1-5	TGTGCCAGTAGTACCCAATACAGGGATCAGCCCCAGCATTTT	CASSTQYRDQPQHF
NA	TRBD2	TRBV7-9	TRBJ2-5	TGTGCCAGCAGCTCCAGCGGGGGGGCTGGTGAGACCCAGTACTTC	CASSSSGGAGETQYF
once	TRBD1	TRBV11-2	TRBJ1-3	TGTGCCAGCAGCCAGACGCCTGAGGGGGCGCCCGGAAACACCATATATTTT	CASSQTPEGAPGNTIYF
NA	TRBD1	TRBV27	TRBJ1-4	TGTGCCAGCAGTAAAGGGACAGTTGGGAATGAAAAACTGTTTTTT	CASSKGTVGNEKLFF
NA	TRBD2	TRBV4-1	TRBJ2-7	TGCGCCAGCAGCCTCCGGGGGCTTCTAGCGGGGGACGAGCAGTACTTC	CASSLRGLLAGDEQYF
NA	TRBD2	TRBV7-2	TRBJ2-7	TGTGCCAGCAGCTTAGCGGGACGGGGGACTAGTCCCCAGGGCGAGCAGTACTTC	CASSLAGRGTSPQGEQYF
NA	NA	TRBV2	TRBJ2-5	TGTGCCACCAATCCCCCGGGATCAAAAGAGACCCAGTACTTC	CATNPPGSKETQYF
NA	NA	TRBV23-1	TRBJ1-5	TGCGCCAGCACTTTGACAGGATCGAATCAGCCCCAGCATTTT	CASTLTGSNQPQHF
once	NA	TRBV7-3	TRBJ2-3	TGTGCCAGCAGCTTGGTTGGCGGTTACACAGATACGCAGTATTTT	CASSLVGGYTDTQYF
NA	NA	TRBV5-1	TRBJ1-1	TGCGCCAGCAGCACTATCGACAGAGAGAACACTGAAGCTTTCTTT	CASSTIDRENTEAFF
NA	NA	TRBV21-1	TRBJ2-7	TGTGCCAGCAGCAAAGGCGGACAGGGATGTTACGAGCAGTACTTC	CASSKGGQGCYEQYF
NA	NA	TRBV19	TRBJ2-2	TGTGCCAGTAGTTTAAGAGTAAACACCGGGGAGCTGTTTTTT	CASSLRVNTGELFF
NA	NA	TRBV5-1	TRBJ1-3	TGCGCCAGCAGCTTGGTCGCCGGACTCCTAGGAAACACCATATATTTT	CASSLVAGLLGNTIYF
NA	TRBD1	TRBV5-1	TRBJ2-2	TGCGCCAGCAGCTTGAGACCCCAGGGGGCGGAGACCGGGGAGCTGTTTTTT	CASSLRPQGAETGELFF
NA	NA	TRBV6-5	TRBJ1-2	TGTGCCAGCAGTTACTCGGGTCGAGGGAACTATGGCTACACCTTC	CASSYSGRGNYGYTF
NA	NA	TRBV19	TRBJ1-2	TGTGCCAGTAGTGTGGACAGAGACTATGGCTACACCTTC	CASSVDRDYGYTF
NA	NA	TRBV6-1	TRBJ1-1	TGTGTCAGCAGTGAGGATTATAGGGGTCATATTATGAACACTGAAGCTTTCTTT	CVSSEDYRGHIMNTEAFF
NA	NA	TRBV11-2	TRBJ2-7	TGTGCCAGCAGCCTCCTCCCTAGCGATGCTGCCTACGAGCAGTACTTC	CASSLLPSDAAYEQYF
NA	TRBD2	TRBV28	TRBJ2-1	TGTGCCAGCACCTCTACTAGCGGGGGATCTTTCTATGAGCAGTTCTTC	CASTSTSGGSFYEQFF
NA	NA	TRBV11-3	TRBJ2-7	TGTGCCAGCAGCTTGGGGGCAGGGGCCTACGAGCAGTACTTC	CASSLGAGAYEQYF
NA	TRBD1	TRBV24-1	TRBJ2-5	TGTGCCACCAGTGATGGACAGGGGGCAAGGGAGACCCAGTACTTC	CATSDGQGARETQYF
NA	TRBD1	TRBV7-8	TRBJ2-7	TGTGCCAGCAGCCAGGACAGGGTGCGTGAGCAGTACTTC	CASSQDRVREQYF
NA	NA	TRBV19	TRBJ2-2	TGTGCCAGTAGTACACAGGGTAACACCGGGGAGCTGTTTTTT	CASSTQGNTGELFF